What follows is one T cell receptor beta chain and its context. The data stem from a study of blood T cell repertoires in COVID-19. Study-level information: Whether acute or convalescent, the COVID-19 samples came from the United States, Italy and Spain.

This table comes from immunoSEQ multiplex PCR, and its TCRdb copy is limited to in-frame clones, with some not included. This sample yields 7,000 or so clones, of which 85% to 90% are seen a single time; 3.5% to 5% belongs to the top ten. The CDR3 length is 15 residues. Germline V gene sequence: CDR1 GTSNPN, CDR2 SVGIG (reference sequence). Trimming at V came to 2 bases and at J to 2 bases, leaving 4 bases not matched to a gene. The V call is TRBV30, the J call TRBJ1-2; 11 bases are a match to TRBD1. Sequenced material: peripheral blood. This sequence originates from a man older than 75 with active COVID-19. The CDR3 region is CAWSKGQGVNYGYTF. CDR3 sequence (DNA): TGTGCCTGGAGTAAGGGACAGGGGGTAAACTATGGCTACACCTTC.